This TCR beta chain emerged from a study of T cell responses to AZD1222 COVID-19 vaccine. Study conclusions and caveats: Spike regions recognized by vaccine-associated CD4 TCRs spanned the protein, led by 160-218 and 743-854. Spike-specific TCR breadth and depth both grew after two AZD1222 doses.

The CDR3 has 14 residues. With regard to this clone: Its antigen is as yet unknown.

Libraries were prepared by immunoSEQ multiplex PCR; TCRdb keeps only in-frame clonotypes and omits some of them. This sample carries roughly 200,000 clones, 85% to 90% of them seen once, and the ten largest clones take approximately 8%. This chain joins TRBV21-1 and TRBJ2-7; the DNA was not compared with TRBD1, the D call given in the table. TRBV21-1 is termed a pseudogene. The receptor was derived from an adult in good health. Sequenced material: peripheral blood, taken on day 0 of AZD1222 vaccination. Written as DNA, the CDR3 is TGTGCCAGCAGCAGAGACGACAGGGGCTACGAGCAGTACTTC. Amino acids: CASSRDDRGYEQYF.